A single sample gave rise to the 17 T cell receptor beta chains below, sequenced in a study of yellow fever vaccine responses in identical twins. One entry per CDR3 protein results from TCRdb running MiXCR on the RT-PCR reads. The sample lists 3,000 to 4,500 distinct CDR3 sequences, almost 90% occurring once. The material sequenced was T cells from blood (PBMCs), unsorted or a sorted subset (not recorded which), taken before or after yellow fever vaccination (not recorded which). The receptor set was obtained from a woman aged 18-35 years who received the yellow fever vaccine.

The CDR3 protein is CASSLAQGYEQYF. The CDR3 DNA follows: TGTGCCAGCAGCTTAGCACAGGGGTACGAGCAGTACTTC. The rearrangement links TRBV7-2 to TRBJ2-7, with 7 bases aligning to TRBD1. J was trimmed by 4 bases and V by 0 bases; bases with no gene match: 0. The CDR3 length is 13 residues. CDR1 is SGHTA, CDR2 FQGNSA, per germline.

The rearrangement uses TRBV5-5 and TRBJ2-7; tentative D call: TRBD2 (6 bases). Germline V gives CDR1 SGHKS, CDR2 YYEKEE (reference sequence). This CDR3 comprises 16 residues. The V gene lost 0 bases and the J gene lost 0 bases, with 13 bases spanning the gap. The CDR3 DNA is TGTGCCAGCAGCTTGGCCAGTAGCGGACTCTCCTACGAGCAGTACTTC. Its translation is CASSLASSGLSYEQYF.

As regards this clonotype: At one end the junction does not follow the germline gene, possibly because of a read error. V usage is TRBV12-3 or TRBV12-4 and J usage is TRBJ1-5; D is unclear. The CDR3 loop spans 14 amino acids. CDR3 residues: CASSFGSSNQPQHF. DNA of the CDR3: TGTGCCAGCAGTTTTGGAAGTAGCAATCAGCCCCAACATTTT.

The chain links TRBV25-1 to TRBJ2-7; D uncertain. V lost 3 bases, J lost 4 bases, and 4 bases lay in between. Per germline, CDR1 MGHDK and CDR2 SYGVNS. CDR3 length: 11 residues. The CDR3 DNA reads TGTGCCAGCAGTGAGTATTACGAGCAGTACTTC. This gives the protein CASSEYYEQYF.

This chain connects TRBV5-6 to TRBJ2-7, with D possibly TRBD1 on 5 matching bases. Germline CDR1 reads SGHDT; CDR2 reads YYEEEE. The CDR3 consists of 11 residues. Trimming stripped 4 bases from V and 5 bases from J, with 7 bases between. The CDR3 bases are TGTGCCAGCAGCATCAGGGACGAGCAGTACTTC. Residues: CASSIRDEQYF. The full variable domain, rest sourced from reference TRBV5-6 and TRBJ2-7, is DAGVTQSPTHLIKTRGQQVTLRCSPKSGHDTVSWYQQALGQGPQFIFQYYEEEERQRGNFPDRFSGHQFPNYSSELNVNALLLGDSALYLCASSIRDEQYFGPGTRLTVT.

This sequence joins TRBV10-3 and TRBJ1-1; 9 nucleotides line up with TRBD1. Germline CDR1 ENHRY, CDR2 SYGVKD. This CDR3 has 14 amino acids. V lost 2 bases and J lost 6; bases outside the gene matches: 4. CDR3 bases: TGTGCCATCAGTGAGACGAGACAGGGGGCTGAAGCTTTCTTT. Protein: CAISETRQGAEAFF.

This sequence joins TRBV6-5 and TRBJ2-7, with 8 bases lining up with TRBD2. This CDR3 comprises 17 residues. Per the germline V gene, CDR1 is MNHEY and CDR2 is SVGAGI. V gave up 2 bases and J gave up 0 bases; unmatched junction bases: 9. The CDR3 is CASSYLKRGSSSYEQYF. DNA for the CDR3: TGTGCCAGCAGTTACCTGAAGCGGGGGTCGAGCTCCTACGAGCAGTACTTC.

The CDR3 sequence: CASSYSGDPYNEQFF. The CDR3 DNA is TGTGCCAGCAGTTACTCTGGCGATCCCTACAATGAGCAGTTCTTC. This chain connects TRBV6-2 or TRBV6-3 to TRBJ2-1; no definite D call. CDR1 is MNHEY, CDR2 SVGEGT, per germline. Trimming cost V 0 bases and J 2 bases, with 8 bases left between them. CDR3 length: 15 amino acids.

The gene calls are TRBV5-1 and TRBJ2-7, with D perhaps matching TRBD1 (6 bases). Germline-derived CDR1 and CDR2 are SGHRS and YFSETQ. V was clipped by 0 bases and J by 2 bases, with 12 bases between them. The CDR3 spans 15 residues. The CDR3 DNA sequence: TGCGCCAGCAGCTTGGTCCAGGGGCTTCCCTACGAGCAGTACTTC. This translates into CASSLVQGLPYEQYF.

This chain links TRBV5-6 with TRBJ2-2; D unclear. The CDR3 runs 14 residues. V lost 0 bases to trimming and J lost 0 bases, with 3 bases between them. Germline assignment: CDR1 SGHDT and CDR2 YYEEEE. This chain's CDR3 is CASSLVANTGELFF. In DNA form, the CDR3 reads TGTGCCAGCAGCTTGGTAGCGAACACCGGGGAGCTGTTTTTT.

This sequence joins TRBV5-1 and TRBJ2-7; 10 nucleotides match TRBD2. V dropped 0 bases and J dropped 6; count of bases not matched to a gene: 6. The CDR3 covers 15 residues. Germline V lookup: CDR1 SGHRS, CDR2 YFSETQ. In nucleotides, the CDR3 is TGCGCCAGCAGCTTGGCCGGTATAGCGGGAGGCGAGCAGTACTTC. Translated, it gives CASSLAGIAGGEQYF.

A single count supports this clonotype. The rearrangement links TRBV5-4 to TRBJ2-7, with a tentative D call TRBD1 (6 bases). The CDR3 covers 14 residues. Trimming took off 5 bases at V and 0 bases at J, with 12 bases between the two ends. From germline, CDR1 is SGHNT and CDR2 YYREEE (reference sequence). CDR3: CASRPDRFSYEQYF. In nucleotides, the CDR3 is TGTGCCAGCAGACCCGACAGGTTCTCCTACGAGCAGTACTTC.

CDR3 loop: CASSLVGGGSHEQYF. Here the CDR3 DNA reads TGTGCCAGCAGCTTAGTCGGCGGAGGGTCCCACGAGCAGTACTTC. The chain carries TRBV11-2 and TRBJ2-7; D perhaps matches TRBD2 (6 bases). V was shortened by 1 base and J by 5 bases, with 15 bases between the two germline ends. The CDR3 runs 15 residues. Germline V CDR1 and CDR2: SGHAT, FQNNGV.

The rearrangement links TRBV15 to TRBJ2-1; 9 bases are a match to TRBD2. Per germline, CDR1 LNHNV and CDR2 YYDKDF (reference sequence). The CDR3 runs to 14 residues. Trimming at V came to 7 bases and at J to 8 bases, leaving 9 bases not matched to a gene. DNA of the CDR3: TGTGCCACCACGGGTAGCGGGGGCCTAGATGAGCAGTTCTTC. It codes for CATTGSGGLDEQFF.

This chain connects TRBV4-1 to TRBJ1-5; D is uncertain. This CDR3 is 16 amino acids long. V lost 2 bases to trimming and J lost 1 base, with 12 bases between them. Germline assignment: CDR1 MGHRA and CDR2 YSYEKL. The CDR3 loop is CASSQFGYQSNQPQHF. Here the CDR3 DNA reads TGCGCCAGCAGCCAATTCGGATACCAGAGCAATCAGCCCCAGCATTTT.

The genes are TRBV11-3 and TRBJ2-7; TRBD1 might be the D (6 bases). The length of the CDR3 is 14 residues. V lost 3 bases and J 2 bases, leaving 11 bases between the germline ends. Germline V CDR1 and CDR2: SGHNT, YENEEA. CDR3 amino acids: CASSFQGIAYEQYF. CDR3 sequence (DNA): TGTGCCAGCAGCTTTCAGGGGATAGCCTACGAGCAGTACTTC.

About this clonotype itself: The junction departs from germline at one end; a sequencing error may be responsible. The chain combines TRBV28 with TRBJ2-7, with D possibly TRBD1 on 5 matching bases. Germline CDR1 is MDHEN and CDR2 is SYDVKM. The CDR3 covers 13 residues. CDR3 DNA sequence: TGTGCCGGCAGTTTAGGGGATCTGGCCGAGCAGTACTTC. Its translation is CAGSLGDLAEQYF.